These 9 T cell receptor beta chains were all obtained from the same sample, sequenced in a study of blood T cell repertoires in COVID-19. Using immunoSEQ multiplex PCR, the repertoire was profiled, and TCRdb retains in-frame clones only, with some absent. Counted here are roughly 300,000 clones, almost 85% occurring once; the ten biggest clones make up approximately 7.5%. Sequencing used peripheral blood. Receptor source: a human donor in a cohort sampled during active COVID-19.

CDR3 bases: TGTGCCAGCAGCCCCCGGACAGTGAACACCGGGGAGCTGTTTTTT. Translation: CASSPRTVNTGELFF. The chain is built from TRBV7-3 and TRBJ2-2, with D possibly being TRBD1 (6 bases). From germline, CDR1 is SGHTA and CDR2 FQGTGA. Trimming removed 5 bases from V and 1 base from J, with 11 bases in between. The CDR3 extends over 15 amino acids.

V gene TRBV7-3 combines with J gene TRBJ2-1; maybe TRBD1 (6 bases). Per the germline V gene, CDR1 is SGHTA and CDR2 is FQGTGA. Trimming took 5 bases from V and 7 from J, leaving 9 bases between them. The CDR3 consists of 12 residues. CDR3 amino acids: CASSQGRNEQFF. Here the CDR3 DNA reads TGTGCCAGCAGCCAGGGGCGGAATGAGCAGTTCTTC.

CDR3 coding DNA: TGTGCCAGCAGTTGGGGGGGGAATTCACCCCTCCACTTT. Residues: CASSWGGNSPLHF. The chain is built from TRBV27 and TRBJ1-6; the D gene is possibly TRBD1 (5 bases). Trimming took 4 bases from V and 7 from J, leaving 8 bases between them. Germline values: CDR1 MNHEY, CDR2 SMNVEV (reference sequence). CDR3 length: 13 amino acids.

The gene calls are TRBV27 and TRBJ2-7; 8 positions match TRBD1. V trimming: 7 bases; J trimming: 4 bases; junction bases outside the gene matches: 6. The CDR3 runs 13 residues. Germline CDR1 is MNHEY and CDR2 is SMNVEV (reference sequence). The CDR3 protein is CASKGQGSYEQYF. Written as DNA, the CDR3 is TGTGCCAGCAAAGGACAGGGATCATACGAGCAGTACTTC.

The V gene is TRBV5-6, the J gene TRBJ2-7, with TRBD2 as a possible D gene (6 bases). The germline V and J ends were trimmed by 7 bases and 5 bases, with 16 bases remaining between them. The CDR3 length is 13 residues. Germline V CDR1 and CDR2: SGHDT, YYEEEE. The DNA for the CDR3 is TGTGCCAGCTCCCGGGAACTAGCCCACGAGCAGTACTTC. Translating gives CASSRELAHEQYF. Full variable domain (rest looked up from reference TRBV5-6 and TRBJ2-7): DAGVTQSPTHLIKTRGQQVTLRCSPKSGHDTVSWYQQALGQGPQFIFQYYEEEERQRGNFPDRFSGHQFPNYSSELNVNALLLGDSALYLCASSRELAHEQYFGPGTRLTVT.

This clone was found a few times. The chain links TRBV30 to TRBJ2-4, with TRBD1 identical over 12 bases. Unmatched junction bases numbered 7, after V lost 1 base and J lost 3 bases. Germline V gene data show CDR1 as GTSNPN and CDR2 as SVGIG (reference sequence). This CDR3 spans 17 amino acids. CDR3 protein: CAWSAGTGGWSKNIQYF. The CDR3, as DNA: TGTGCCTGGAGTGCCGGGACAGGGGGCTGGAGCAAAAACATTCAGTACTTC.

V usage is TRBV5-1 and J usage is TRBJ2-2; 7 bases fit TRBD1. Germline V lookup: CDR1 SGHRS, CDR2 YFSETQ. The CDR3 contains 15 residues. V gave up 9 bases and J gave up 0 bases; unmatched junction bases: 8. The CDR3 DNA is TGCGCCACCCAACAGGGGTACGCGAACACCGGGGAGCTGTTTTTT. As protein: CATQQGYANTGELFF.

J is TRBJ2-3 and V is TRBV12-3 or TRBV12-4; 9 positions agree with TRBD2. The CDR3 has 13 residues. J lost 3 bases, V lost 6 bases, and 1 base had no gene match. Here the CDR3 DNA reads TGTGCCAGCAGAGCGGGGGGTACAGATACGCAGTATTTT. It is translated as CASRAGGTDTQYF.

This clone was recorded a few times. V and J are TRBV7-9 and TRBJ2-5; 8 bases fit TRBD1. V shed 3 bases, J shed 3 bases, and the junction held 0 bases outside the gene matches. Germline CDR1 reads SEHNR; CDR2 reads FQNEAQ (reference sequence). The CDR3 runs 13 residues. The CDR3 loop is CASSLTGEETQYF. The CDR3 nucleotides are TGTGCCAGCAGCTTGACAGGGGAAGAGACCCAGTACTTC.